Listed below are T cell receptor beta chains from one sample, sequenced in a study of T cells after posttransplantation cyclophosphamide. Using immunoSEQ multiplex PCR, the repertoire was profiled, and TCRdb retains in-frame clones only, with some absent. There are fewer than 2,500 clones in the sample; about 94% occur only once, and 2.5% to 3.5% lies in the top ten. Specimen: CD4+ T cells sorted from bone marrow. The receptors originated from a woman aged 45-59 years in good health and a related stem cell transplant donor. Each CDR3 is given with its conserved first and last residue. The D gene is left open where the match is weak. Clone size, where shown, is once, few, many, or a class for clones that have expanded.

d_gene: TRBD2
j_gene: TRBJ2-1
v_gene: TRBV4-1
abundance: .
CDR3nt: TGCGCCAGCAGCCAAGAGCGGGAGTTATCCAATGAGCAGTTCTTC
CDR3aa: CASSQERELSNEQFF

d_gene: .
j_gene: TRBJ2-2
v_gene: TRBV11-2
abundance: once
CDR3nt: TGTGCCAGCAGCACTAATAGGGGCACCGGGGAGCTGTTTTTT
CDR3aa: CASSTNRGTGELFF

d_gene: TRBD2
j_gene: TRBJ2-5
v_gene: TRBV7-6
abundance: .
CDR3nt: TGTGCCAGCGTAGCGGGGGGGCCAAAAGAGACCCAGTACTTC
CDR3aa: CASVAGGPKETQYF

d_gene: TRBD1
j_gene: TRBJ1-2
v_gene: TRBV5-1
abundance: .
CDR3nt: TGCGCCAGCACCACCACCCCGACAGGGCTTGGCTACACCTTC
CDR3aa: CASTTTPTGLGYTF

d_gene: TRBD1
j_gene: TRBJ1-5
v_gene: TRBV28
abundance: .
CDR3nt: TGTGCCAGCAGTTTATGGAGACAGGGGGGCCCCCCCCAGCATTTT
CDR3aa: CASSLWRQGGPPQHF

d_gene: TRBD1
j_gene: TRBJ1-2
v_gene: TRBV11-1
abundance: .
CDR3nt: TGTGCCAGCAGCCCTAGGGGGCTAGGCTATGGCTACACCTTC
CDR3aa: CASSPRGLGYGYTF

d_gene: TRBD1
j_gene: TRBJ2-7
v_gene: TRBV5-1
abundance: .
CDR3nt: TGCGCCAGCAGCCCCCCGGACAGGTTTCACGAGCAGTACTTC
CDR3aa: CASSPPDRFHEQYF

d_gene: TRBD1
j_gene: TRBJ2-2
v_gene: TRBV2
abundance: .
CDR3nt: TGTGCCAGCTATGACCGGACAGGGCACGGGGAGCTGTTTTTT
CDR3aa: CASYDRTGHGELFF

d_gene: .
j_gene: TRBJ1-5
v_gene: TRBV19
abundance: .
CDR3nt: TGTGCCAGTAGTATAGTGCGGATTTTGGTCTCTCAGCCCCAGCATTTT
CDR3aa: CASSIVRILVSQPQHF

d_gene: .
j_gene: TRBJ2-3
v_gene: TRBV2
abundance: .
CDR3nt: TGTGCCAGCAGTGGACTATCTAACACAGATACGCAGTATTTT
CDR3aa: CASSGLSNTDTQYF

d_gene: TRBD1
j_gene: TRBJ2-7
v_gene: TRBV29-1
abundance: .
CDR3nt: TGCAGCGTTGCAGGACAGGGGGTAACCTACGAGCAGTACTTC
CDR3aa: CSVAGQGVTYEQYF

d_gene: .
j_gene: TRBJ2-2
v_gene: TRBV18
abundance: .
CDR3nt: TGTGCCAGCTCACCACCGGGGGGGCCCAACACCGGGGAGCTGTTTTTT
CDR3aa: CASSPPGGPNTGELFF

d_gene: TRBD1
j_gene: TRBJ1-2
v_gene: TRBV6-1
abundance: few
CDR3nt: TGTGCCAGCAGTGAGTCCCTAACAGGGGCCGCTGGCTACACCTTC
CDR3aa: CASSESLTGAAGYTF

d_gene: TRBD1
j_gene: TRBJ1-5
v_gene: TRBV19
abundance: .
CDR3nt: TGTGCCAGTAGTGCGGACAGGGTCCAGCCCCAGCATTTT
CDR3aa: CASSADRVQPQHF

d_gene: TRBD1
j_gene: TRBJ2-7
v_gene: TRBV5-1
abundance: .
CDR3nt: TGCGCCAGCAGCCCTTTACGGACAGGGGAAGTCGAGCAGTACTTC
CDR3aa: CASSPLRTGEVEQYF

d_gene: TRBD2
j_gene: TRBJ2-1
v_gene: TRBV5-4
abundance: .
CDR3nt: TGTGCCAGCAGCTCCCCTAGCGGGAGAGTATACGGTGAGCAGTTCTTC
CDR3aa: CASSSPSGRVYGEQFF

d_gene: TRBD1
j_gene: TRBJ1-6
v_gene: TRBV25-1
abundance: .
CDR3nt: TGTGCCAGCAGTGCGGCCAGGACAGGGGTCTCACCCCTCCACTTT
CDR3aa: CASSAARTGVSPLHF

d_gene: TRBD2
j_gene: TRBJ2-3
v_gene: TRBV28
abundance: .
CDR3nt: TGTGCCAGCAAAGTGGGGGGAACCGGGACTAGCGGGAGTTTT
CDR3aa: CASKVGGTGTSGSF

d_gene: TRBD1
j_gene: TRBJ1-2
v_gene: TRBV19
abundance: .
CDR3nt: TGTGCCAGTAGCGAGACAGGGGTTAACTATGGCTACACCTTC
CDR3aa: CASSETGVNYGYTF

d_gene: .
j_gene: TRBJ1-3
v_gene: TRBV19
abundance: .
CDR3nt: TGTGCCAGTAGTATTAGTCCGGGGTTCTCTGGAAACACCATATATTTT
CDR3aa: CASSISPGFSGNTIYF

d_gene: TRBD1
j_gene: TRBJ2-5
v_gene: TRBV5-1
abundance: .
CDR3nt: TGCGCCAGCAGCCCAGGACAGGGACAAGAGACCCAGTACTTC
CDR3aa: CASSPGQGQETQYF

d_gene: TRBD1
j_gene: TRBJ2-1
v_gene: TRBV28
abundance: once
CDR3nt: TGTGCCAGCAGTTTGGTAGGGGGCGCGGGGCAGTTCTTC
CDR3aa: CASSLVGGAGQFF

d_gene: .
j_gene: TRBJ1-1
v_gene: TRBV19
abundance: .
CDR3nt: TGTGCCAGTAGTCCCCCCGGGGGAACTGAAGCTTTCTTT
CDR3aa: CASSPPGGTEAFF

d_gene: TRBD1
j_gene: TRBJ2-7
v_gene: TRBV6-5
abundance: .
CDR3nt: TGTGCCAGCAGCTACGGTATGGGACAGGGGAATCACGAGCAGTACTTC
CDR3aa: CASSYGMGQGNHEQYF

d_gene: TRBD1
j_gene: TRBJ1-1
v_gene: TRBV5-1
abundance: .
CDR3nt: TGCGCCAGCAGCTTTCGGACAGGGGAGAACACTGAAGCTTTCTTT
CDR3aa: CASSFRTGENTEAFF

d_gene: .
j_gene: TRBJ1-1
v_gene: TRBV10-1
abundance: .
CDR3nt: TGCGCCAGCAGTGAGTCGGGCAGGCGACAGAACACTGAAGCTTTCTTT
CDR3aa: CASSESGRRQNTEAFF

d_gene: TRBD1
j_gene: TRBJ1-1
v_gene: TRBV14
abundance: .
CDR3nt: TGTGCCAGCAGCCAGAGGACAGGGGGATATACTGAAGCTTTCTTT
CDR3aa: CASSQRTGGYTEAFF